This entry lists 3 T cell receptor beta chains sequenced from one sample in a study of T-cell memory formation after mild COVID-19. TCRdb re-called the 5' RACE reads through MiXCR, storing one row per CDR3 protein. The table shows approximately 250,000 distinct CDR3 sequences, with over 15% occurring only once. Material: PBMCs or a T cell subset sorted from them (not recorded which). These receptor sequences come from a man younger than 35 who had mild COVID-19 (a few samples of this study predate the infection). Cell type and time point are not known.

The chain is built from TRBV6-2 or TRBV6-3 and TRBJ1-1, with TRBD1 as a possible D gene (5 bases). CDR1 and CDR2 from the germline V gene are MNHEY and SVGEGT. V was pared by 8 bases and J by 6 bases, with 10 bases between. This CDR3 has 11 residues. The DNA of the CDR3 is TGTGCCAGCGGGCCGGGGCCTGAAGCTTTCTTT. Protein: CASGPGPEAFF.

This clonotype was found many times. This chain connects TRBV12-3 or TRBV12-4 to TRBJ2-7, with D uncertain. This CDR3 is built from 13 residues. V lost 3 bases to trimming and J lost 2 bases, with 8 bases between them. This chain's CDR3 is CASSLGLAYEQYF. In nucleotides, the CDR3 is TGTGCCAGCAGTTTGGGTCTCGCCTACGAGCAGTACTTC.

This clonotype showed up just a few times. The V and J genes are TRBV7-2 and TRBJ1-2, with D uncertain. Germline lookup yields CDR1 SGHTA and CDR2 FQGNSA. CDR3 size: 14 residues. The ends were cut back, 0 bases at V and 3 bases at J, with 8 bases in the middle. CDR3 protein: CASSLANTDYGYTF. DNA of the CDR3: TGTGCCAGCAGCTTAGCTAACACCGACTATGGCTACACCTTC.